This T cell receptor beta chain was observed in a study of cytomegalovirus exposure and HLA in healthy donors. Regarding donors, all were healthy bone marrow donors. The PCR ran on 60 Vbeta and 13 Jbeta primers. The data were produced by immunoSEQ multiplex PCR, yet TCRdb's version contains in-frame clones alone and is incomplete. The repertoire consists of roughly 80,000 clones, with roughly 76% occurring once and the leading ten covering about 7%. This clonotype was sampled from a middle-aged woman in good health and CMV-seronegative. The sample consisted of PBMCs.

The CDR3 protein is CASSLSTGGLETQYF. The CDR3 DNA sequence: TGCGCCAGCAGCTTGTCGACAGGGGGCCTTGAGACCCAGTACTTC. The chain is built from TRBV5-1 and TRBJ2-5, with 10 bases identical to TRBD1. This CDR3 has 15 residues. V lost 1 base, J lost 5 bases, and 5 bases stayed unmatched. Germline V lookup: CDR1 SGHRS, CDR2 YFSETQ.